This T cell receptor (beta chain) was profiled in a study of shared clonotypes between healthy human individuals (dated by TCRdb to between 2020 and 2021). For the study in its entirety: Three men and two women, aged 18 to 49 years, made up the cohort. For each donor, three plates each were used for CD4 naive and CD4 memory, two plates were used for CD8 naive, and one plate was used for CD8 memory. To estimate repertoire size and how much clonotypes are shared between individuals, the study performed deep sequencing of blood TCR repertoires from a handful of healthy adults. Different laboratories and diverse techniques were used to prepare libraries and sequence TCR repertoires, to increase sequencing depth and limit assay-specific biases. Each donor's leukapheresis produced roughly between roughly 0.9 and 8.9 billion PBMCs. Beyond this particular receptor, the publication reports: The small number of donors limited the genetic and exposure-history diversity represented. Pairwise subsampling led to the expectation that sequencing depth would affect the degree of clonotype sharing among donors. Sharing across several donors was observed for roughly 5% of naive CD4, about 3.2% of naive CD8, over 2% of memory CD4, and about 0.4% of memory CD8 clonotypes. Larger estimated clonotype richness was generally found for naive subsets than for memory subsets. Rarefaction of sorted-subset datasets indicated incomplete sequencing despite the large sequencing depth. Sampling was restricted to blood, and TCR repertoires in tissues likely differ from the TCR repertoires found in blood. Higher generation probabilities were observed for clonotypes shared by all four sorted-subset donors than for non-shared clonotypes.

As encoded in the germline V gene, CDR1 is KGHSH while CDR2 is LQKENI. Measured from the cysteine to the phenylalanine, the CDR3 is 15 residues long. Just CDR3 DNA is preserved here, 45 bases in frame from base 1. The germline V end is reduced by 2 bases and the J end by 4 bases; junction bases left unmatched: 7. Using the deep immunoSEQ assay, TCR CDR3 regions were amplified from genomic DNA by multiplex PCR. For each cell subset, the extracted genomic DNA was distributed evenly across all wells of several immunoSEQ 96-well plates, and each plate served as one replicate. For sorted subsets, roughly 200 ng genomic DNA, equal to tens of thousands of T cell genomes, was loaded into each replicate PCR. Purified libraries were measured with a Qubit 3.0 fluorometer, size-checked on a Bioanalyzer 2100, and measured again with the KAPA Library Quantification kit. Each immunoSEQ 96-well plate was sequenced on its own single-read 150-cycle Illumina NextSeq 550 flow cell. The original pipeline was this. The immunoSEQ output contained only junctional sequences without quality scores, so filtering could not match that applied to full-length reads. Sequences were annotated with PyIR, a Python wrapper for IgBLAST v1.9, using IMGT germline references to assign V/J genes and CDR3. Reads were removed for weak V/J assignments (E-value above 1e-6), missing CDR3, stop codons, out-of-frame junctions, or ambiguous translated residues. V3J clonotypes were defined as sequences sharing the same inferred V gene, J gene, and CDR3 amino acid sequence. The percentage overlap between two repertoires was calculated by dividing the number of shared unique clonotypes by the size of the smaller repertoire. Repertoire richness was assessed with RTK rarefaction, the Chao1 estimator, and Recon v2.1 estimates of unobserved clonotypes. OLGA was used to compute generation probabilities for all TCRbeta clonotypes that the gDNA method yielded from a few donors. TCRdb's version of the immuneACCESS table is confined to in-frame rearrangements and falls short of the full clone set. An unresolved V gene accounts for under half of the shortfall where checked; the remainder is of unknown origin. V, J and clone size are those of that table, while D and trimming were read from the DNA. For this sample there are just over 2,000,000 clones; roughly 96% appear just once. Around 0.13% of the sample comes from the top ten.

Remarks on this clone: No antigen is known for it. No base quality information exists; no much larger clone differs at one position.

The donors were healthy, HIV-negative adults with no recently reported acute infections or vaccinations. Only Caucasian adults living in Nashville, Tennessee, USA were represented among the donors. CD4+ T cells were enriched by magnetic negative selection; naive cells were then positively selected on CD45RA, and the negative fraction formed the memory subset. After blood collection by leukapheresis, PBMCs were isolated using Ficoll-Histopaque density gradient centrifugation and then cryopreserved in the vapor phase of liquid nitrogen. Purity and quantity of every magnetically sorted T cell population were checked by analytical flow cytometry. Genomic DNA was isolated from each sorted fraction and quantified by UV absorbance on a Nanodrop 2000c.

The sequenced sample was naive CD4+ T cells sorted from blood. The sample's cell subset or site label, in plain terms: CD45RA+ positively selected. The chain is encoded by TRBV18 joined to TRBJ2-5; the junction holds 7 bases that match TRBD1. This TCR was sampled from a man aged 18-30 years in good health. The DNA is as follows: TGTGCCAGCTCACCAGAGACAGGGAGCAGAGAGACCCAGTACTTC. This is translated as CASSPETGSRETQYF.